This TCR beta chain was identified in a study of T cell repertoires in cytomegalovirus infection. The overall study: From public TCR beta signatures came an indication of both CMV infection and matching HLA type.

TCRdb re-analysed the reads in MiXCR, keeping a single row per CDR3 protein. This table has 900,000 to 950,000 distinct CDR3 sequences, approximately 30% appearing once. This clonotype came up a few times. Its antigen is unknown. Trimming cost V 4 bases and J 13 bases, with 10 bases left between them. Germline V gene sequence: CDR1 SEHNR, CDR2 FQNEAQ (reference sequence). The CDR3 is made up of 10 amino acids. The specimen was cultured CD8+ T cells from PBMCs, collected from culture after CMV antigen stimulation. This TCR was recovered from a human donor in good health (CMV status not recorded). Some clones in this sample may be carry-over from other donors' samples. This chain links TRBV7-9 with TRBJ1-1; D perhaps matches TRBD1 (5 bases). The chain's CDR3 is CASSSGTGFF. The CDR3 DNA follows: TGTGCCAGCAGCTCGGGGACGGGTTTCTTT.